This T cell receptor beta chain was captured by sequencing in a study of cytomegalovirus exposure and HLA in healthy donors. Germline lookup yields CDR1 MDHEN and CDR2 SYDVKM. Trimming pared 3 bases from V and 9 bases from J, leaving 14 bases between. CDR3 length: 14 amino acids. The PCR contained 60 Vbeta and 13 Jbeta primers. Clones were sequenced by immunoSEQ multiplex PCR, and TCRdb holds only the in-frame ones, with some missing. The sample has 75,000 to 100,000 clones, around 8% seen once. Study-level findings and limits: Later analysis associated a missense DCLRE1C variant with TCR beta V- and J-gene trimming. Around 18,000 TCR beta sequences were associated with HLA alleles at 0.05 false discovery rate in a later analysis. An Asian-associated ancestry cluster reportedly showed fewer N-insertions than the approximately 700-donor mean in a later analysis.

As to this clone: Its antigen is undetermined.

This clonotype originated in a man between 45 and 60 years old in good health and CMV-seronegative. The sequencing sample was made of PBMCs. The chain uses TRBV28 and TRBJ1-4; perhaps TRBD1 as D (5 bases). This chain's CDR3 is CASSFSGRGKKLFF. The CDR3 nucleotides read TGTGCCAGCAGTTTTTCAGGGCGCGGAAAAAAACTGTTTTTT.